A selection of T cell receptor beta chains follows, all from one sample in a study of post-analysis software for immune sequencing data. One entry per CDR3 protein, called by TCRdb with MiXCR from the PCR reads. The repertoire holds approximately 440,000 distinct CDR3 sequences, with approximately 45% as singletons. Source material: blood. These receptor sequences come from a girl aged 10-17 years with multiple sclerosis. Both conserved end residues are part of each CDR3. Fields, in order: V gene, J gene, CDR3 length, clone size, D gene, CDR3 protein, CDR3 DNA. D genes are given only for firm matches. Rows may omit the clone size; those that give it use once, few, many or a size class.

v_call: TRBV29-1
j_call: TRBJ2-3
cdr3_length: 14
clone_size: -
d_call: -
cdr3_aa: CSVEDLTSTDTQYF
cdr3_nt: TGCAGCGTTGAAGATCTTACTAGCACAGATACGCAGTATTTT

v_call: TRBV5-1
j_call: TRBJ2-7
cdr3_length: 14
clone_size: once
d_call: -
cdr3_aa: CASSPGGSCYEQYF
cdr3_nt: TGCGCCAGCAGCCCCGGCGGTTCCTGCTACGAGCAGTACTTC

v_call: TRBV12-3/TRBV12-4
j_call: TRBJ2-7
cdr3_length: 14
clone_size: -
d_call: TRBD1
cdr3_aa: CASSNRGSSYEQYF
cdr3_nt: TGTGCCAGCAGTAACAGGGGTTCCTCCTACGAGCAGTACTTC

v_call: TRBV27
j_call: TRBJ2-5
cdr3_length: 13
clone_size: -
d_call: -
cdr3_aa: CASSPDRPETQYF
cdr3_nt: TGTGCCAGCAGTCCAGACAGGCCGGAGACCCAGTACTTC

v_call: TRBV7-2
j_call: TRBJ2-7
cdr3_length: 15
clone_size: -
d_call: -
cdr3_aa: CASSLYDRDYYEQYF
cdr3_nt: TGTGCCAGCAGCTTGTACGACAGGGACTACTACGAGCAGTACTTC

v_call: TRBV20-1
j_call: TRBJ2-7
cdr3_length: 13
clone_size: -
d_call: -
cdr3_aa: CSASDSDSYEQYF
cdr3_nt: TGCAGTGCCTCGGACAGCGACTCCTACGAGCAGTACTTC

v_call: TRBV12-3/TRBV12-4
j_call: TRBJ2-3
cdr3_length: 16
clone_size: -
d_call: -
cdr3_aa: CASSFPRADPTDTQYF
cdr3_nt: TGTGCCAGCAGTTTCCCCCGGGCGGATCCCACAGATACGCAGTATTTT

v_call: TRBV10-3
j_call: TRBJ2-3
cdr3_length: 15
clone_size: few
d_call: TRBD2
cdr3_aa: CAISRTSGITDTQYF
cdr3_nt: TGTGCCATCAGTAGGACTAGCGGGATCACAGATACGCAGTATTTT

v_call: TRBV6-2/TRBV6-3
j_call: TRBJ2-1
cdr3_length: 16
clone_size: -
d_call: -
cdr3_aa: CASSPSGAGVNRVQFF
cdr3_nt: TGTGCCAGCAGTCCCTCAGGGGCGGGAGTCAATAGGGTGCAGTTCTTC

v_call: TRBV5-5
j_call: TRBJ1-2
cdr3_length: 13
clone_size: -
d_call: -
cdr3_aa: CASSLGATYGYTF
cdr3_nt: TGTGCCAGCAGCTTGGGGGCAACCTATGGCTACACCTTC

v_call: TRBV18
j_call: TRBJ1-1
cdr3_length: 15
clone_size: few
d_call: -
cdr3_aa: CASSPPGSKPTEAFF
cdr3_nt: TGTGCCAGCTCACCACCGGGTTCTAAACCCACTGAAGCTTTCTTT

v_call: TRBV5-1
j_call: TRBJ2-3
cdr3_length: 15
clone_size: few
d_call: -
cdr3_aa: CASSRLGGRTDTQYF
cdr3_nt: TGCGCCAGCAGCCGGCTGGGTGGGAGAACAGATACGCAGTATTTT

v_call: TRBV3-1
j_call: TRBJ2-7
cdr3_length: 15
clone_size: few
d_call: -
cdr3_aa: CASSQDTGPVYEQYF
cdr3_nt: TGTGCCAGCAGCCAAGATACAGGGCCTGTATACGAGCAGTACTTC

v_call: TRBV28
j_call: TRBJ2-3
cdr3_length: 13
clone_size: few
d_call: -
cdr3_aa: CASRGDAGDTQYF
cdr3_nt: TGTGCCAGCAGAGGTGATGCCGGGGATACGCAGTATTTT

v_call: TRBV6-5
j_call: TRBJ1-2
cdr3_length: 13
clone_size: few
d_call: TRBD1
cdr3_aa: CASRGTGIDGYTF
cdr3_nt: TGTGCCAGCCGGGGGACAGGGATTGATGGCTACACCTTC

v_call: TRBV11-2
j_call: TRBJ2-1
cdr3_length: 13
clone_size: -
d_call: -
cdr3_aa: CASSHGLYNEQFF
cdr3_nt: TGTGCCAGCAGCCACGGACTTTACAATGAGCAGTTCTTC

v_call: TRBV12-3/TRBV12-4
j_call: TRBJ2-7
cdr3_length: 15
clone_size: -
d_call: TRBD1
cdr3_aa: CASSLWGTGAHEQYF
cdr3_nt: TGTGCCAGCAGTTTATGGGGGACAGGGGCTCACGAGCAGTACTTC

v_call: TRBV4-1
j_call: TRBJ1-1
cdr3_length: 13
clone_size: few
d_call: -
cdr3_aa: CASSRALRGEAFF
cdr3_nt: TGCGCCAGCAGCCGAGCCCTGAGGGGTGAAGCTTTCTTT

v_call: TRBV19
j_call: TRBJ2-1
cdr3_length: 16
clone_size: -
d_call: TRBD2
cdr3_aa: CASSIGSGRGRYEQFF
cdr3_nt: TGTGCCAGTAGTATAGGGAGCGGGAGGGGGCGTTATGAGCAGTTCTTC

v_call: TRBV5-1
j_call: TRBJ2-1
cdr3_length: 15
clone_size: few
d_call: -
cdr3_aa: CASSSTMSSYNEQFF
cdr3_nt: TGCGCCAGCAGCTCGACAATGAGCTCCTACAATGAGCAGTTCTTC

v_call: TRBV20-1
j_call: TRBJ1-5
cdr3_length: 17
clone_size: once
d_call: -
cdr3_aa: CSARRLSKTYSNQPQHF
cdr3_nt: TGCAGTGCTCGACGGTTGTCGAAGACTTATAGCAATCAGCCCCAGCATTTT

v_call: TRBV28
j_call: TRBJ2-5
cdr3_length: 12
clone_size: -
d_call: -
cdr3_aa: CASSKEWETQYF
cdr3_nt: TGTGCCAGCAGCAAAGAGTGGGAGACCCAGTACTTC

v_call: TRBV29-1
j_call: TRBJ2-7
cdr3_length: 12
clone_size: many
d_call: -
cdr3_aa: CSVEDRGYEQYF
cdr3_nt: TGCAGCGTTGAAGACCGGGGGTACGAGCAGTACTTC

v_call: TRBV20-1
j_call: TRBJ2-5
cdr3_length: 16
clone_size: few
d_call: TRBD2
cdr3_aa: CSARVGSGLGGETQYF
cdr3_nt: TGCAGTGCTAGAGTGGGGTCGGGACTAGGAGGAGAGACCCAGTACTTC

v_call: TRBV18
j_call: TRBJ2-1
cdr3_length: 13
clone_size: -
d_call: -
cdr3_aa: CASSQLPENEQFF
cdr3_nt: TGTGCCAGCTCACAACTCCCGGAGAATGAGCAGTTCTTC

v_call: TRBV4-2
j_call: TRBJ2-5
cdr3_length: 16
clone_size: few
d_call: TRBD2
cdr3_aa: CASSQEASGAVETQYF
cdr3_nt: TGTGCCAGCAGCCAAGAAGCTAGCGGAGCGGTTGAGACCCAGTACTTC

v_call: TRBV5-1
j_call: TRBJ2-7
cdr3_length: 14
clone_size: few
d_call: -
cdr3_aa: CASSSSGRLLEQYF
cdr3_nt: TGCGCCAGCAGCTCCTCAGGGCGTCTGCTCGAGCAGTACTTC

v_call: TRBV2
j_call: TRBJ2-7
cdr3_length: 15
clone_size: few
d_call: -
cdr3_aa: CASSEGSSEAYEQYF
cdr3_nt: TGTGCCAGCAGTGAAGGGTCCAGCGAGGCCTACGAGCAGTACTTC

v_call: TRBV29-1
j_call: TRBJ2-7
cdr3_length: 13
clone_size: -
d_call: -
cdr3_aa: CSARKTGTYEQYF
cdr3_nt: TGCAGCGCTAGAAAGACAGGTACCTACGAGCAGTACTTC

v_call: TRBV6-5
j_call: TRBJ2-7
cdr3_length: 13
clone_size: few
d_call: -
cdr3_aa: CASSYYPGYEQYF
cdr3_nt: TGTGCCAGCAGTTACTACCCAGGGTACGAGCAGTACTTC

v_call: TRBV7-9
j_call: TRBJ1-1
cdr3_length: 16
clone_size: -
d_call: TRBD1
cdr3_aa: CASSPRTGVMNTEAFF
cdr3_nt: TGTGCCAGCAGCCCTCGGACAGGAGTGATGAACACTGAAGCTTTCTTT

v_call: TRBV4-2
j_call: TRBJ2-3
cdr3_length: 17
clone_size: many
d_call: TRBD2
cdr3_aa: CASSQELAGGPTDTQYF
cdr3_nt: TGTGCCAGCAGCCAGGAACTAGCGGGAGGGCCAACAGATACGCAGTATTTT

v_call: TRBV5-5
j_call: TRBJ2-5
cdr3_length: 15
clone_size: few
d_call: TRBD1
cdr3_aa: CASSAPTGAQETQYF
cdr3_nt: TGTGCCAGCAGCGCACCGACAGGGGCCCAAGAGACCCAGTACTTC

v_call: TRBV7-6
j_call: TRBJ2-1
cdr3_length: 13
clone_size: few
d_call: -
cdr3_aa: CASSLSSAHEQFF
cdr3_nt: TGTGCCAGCAGCTTATCTAGCGCCCATGAGCAGTTCTTC

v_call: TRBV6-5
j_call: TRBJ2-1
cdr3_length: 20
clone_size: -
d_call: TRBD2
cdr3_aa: CASSYPRASGQPIVPWEQFF
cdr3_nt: TGTGCCAGCAGTTACCCCCGGGCTAGCGGGCAACCTATAGTACCATGGGAGCAGTTCTTC

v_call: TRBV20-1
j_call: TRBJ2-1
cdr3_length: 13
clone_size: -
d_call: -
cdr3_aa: CSARKVPYNEQFF
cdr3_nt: TGCAGTGCTAGAAAAGTCCCTTACAATGAGCAGTTCTTC

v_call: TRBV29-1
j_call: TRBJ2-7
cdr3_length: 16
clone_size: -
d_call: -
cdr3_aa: CSVEGGLTGASYEQYF
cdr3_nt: TGCAGCGTTGAAGGGGGTTTGACAGGCGCTTCCTACGAGCAGTACTTC

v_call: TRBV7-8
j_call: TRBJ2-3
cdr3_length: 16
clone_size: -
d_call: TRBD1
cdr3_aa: CASSSTGNWVTDTQYF
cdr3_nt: TGTGCCAGCAGCTCGACAGGGAACTGGGTCACAGATACGCAGTATTTT

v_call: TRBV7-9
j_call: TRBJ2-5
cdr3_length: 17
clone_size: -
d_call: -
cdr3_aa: CASSLIRADPTMETQYF
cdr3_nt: TGTGCCAGCAGCTTAATTCGAGCGGATCCCACAATGGAGACCCAGTACTTC

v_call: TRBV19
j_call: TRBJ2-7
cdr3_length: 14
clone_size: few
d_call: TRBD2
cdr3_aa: CASSIGLAGGEQYF
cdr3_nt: TGTGCCAGTAGTATTGGACTAGCGGGAGGCGAGCAGTACTTC

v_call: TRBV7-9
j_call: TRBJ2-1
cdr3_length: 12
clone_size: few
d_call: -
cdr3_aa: CASSLGRREQFF
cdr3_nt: TGTGCCAGCAGCTTAGGAAGACGTGAGCAGTTCTTC